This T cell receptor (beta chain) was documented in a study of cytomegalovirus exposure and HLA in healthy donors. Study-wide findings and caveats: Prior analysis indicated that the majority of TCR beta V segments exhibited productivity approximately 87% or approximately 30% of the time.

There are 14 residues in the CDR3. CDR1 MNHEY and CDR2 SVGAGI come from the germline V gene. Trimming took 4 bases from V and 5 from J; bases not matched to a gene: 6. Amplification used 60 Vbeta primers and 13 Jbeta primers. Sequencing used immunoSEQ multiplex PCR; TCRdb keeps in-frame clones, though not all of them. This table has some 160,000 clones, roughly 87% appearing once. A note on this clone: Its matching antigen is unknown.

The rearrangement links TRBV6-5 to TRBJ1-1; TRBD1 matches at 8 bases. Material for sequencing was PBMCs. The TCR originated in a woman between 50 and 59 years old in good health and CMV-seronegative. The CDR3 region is CASSSGQGATEAFF. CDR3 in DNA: TGTGCCAGCAGTTCCGGACAGGGCGCTACTGAAGCTTTCTTT.